The rows below give T cell receptor beta chains drawn from one sample of a study of PD-1 blockade in classical Hodgkin lymphoma. The assay was immunoSEQ multiplex PCR, and TCRdb's table has in-frame clones only and misses some. Among some 46,000 clones listed, around three quarters were seen once. Sequencing used peripheral blood mononuclear cells (PBMCs), obtained before the second cycle of nivolumab. These receptors all stem from a human donor with classical Hodgkin lymphoma. The CDR3 runs from the conserved cysteine through the conserved F or W. Each record gives: J gene, clone size, D gene, V gene, CDR3 DNA, CDR3 protein. A D gene is named only where the DNA matches it firmly. Size tells how often a clone was seen (once, few, many) or the class of an expanded clone, and some rows leave it out.

TRBJ2-7,.,.,TRBV14,TGTGCCAGCAGCCAAGGTCCGGGTTGGTTCTACGAGCAGTACTTC,CASSQGPGWFYEQYF
TRBJ2-7,once,TRBD1,TRBV11-3,TGTGCCAGCAGCTTCGACAGGGGGAAATTCGACTTC,CASSFDRGKFDF
TRBJ1-2,.,TRBD1,TRBV30,TGTGCCTGGAGCACAGGGGATTTATACTATGGCTACACCTTC,CAWSTGDLYYGYTF
TRBJ2-6,few,TRBD1,TRBV11-2,TGTGCCAGCAGCCCCGGGACAGGGAAGGGGGCCAACGTCCTGACTTTC,CASSPGTGKGANVLTF
TRBJ2-7,.,.,TRBV7-9,TGTGCCAGCAGCCGAGCCGAAGGGAGCTCCTACGAGCAGTACTTC,CASSRAEGSSYEQYF
TRBJ2-2,.,.,TRBV15,TGTGCCACCAGCAGACCAGGGTTAGGCGGGGAGCTGTTTTTT,CATSRPGLGGELFF
TRBJ2-5,.,TRBD2,TRBV6-1,TGTGCCAGCCTCCGATTAGCGGGAGAGACCCAGTACTTC,CASLRLAGETQYF
TRBJ1-5,.,TRBD1,TRBV28,TGTGCCAACCAGGGGGACCCCAATCAGCCCCAGCATTTT,CANQGDPNQPQHF
TRBJ2-6,.,.,TRBV11-1,TGTGCCAGCAGCTTATTGGAGGGAGCAGGGATTACTGGGGCCAACGTCCTGACTTTC,CASSLLEGAGITGANVLTF
TRBJ2-4,.,.,TRBV12-5,TGTGCTAGTGGTTTGTGCAGGGCCCTAGCCAAAAACATTCAGTACTTC,CASGLCRALAKNIQYF
TRBJ1-1,.,.,TRBV28,TGTGCCAGCAGTCCCATTACTGGGATGCTGGACACTGAAGCTTTCTTT,CASSPITGMLDTEAFF
TRBJ2-7,.,.,TRBV27,TGTGCCAGTTCGACTAGTCTTAGTTCCTACGAGCAGTACTTC,CASSTSLSSYEQYF
TRBJ1-1,few,TRBD1,TRBV10-3,TGTGCCGCCAGGGGGGGGAACACTGAAGCTTTCTTT,CAARGGNTEAFF
TRBJ2-7,.,.,TRBV7-2,TGTGCCAGCAGCTTTGAACCATCTTCTTCCTACGAGCAGTACTTC,CASSFEPSSSYEQYF
TRBJ2-1,few,TRBD2,TRBV19,TGTGCCAGTAGTATCCCTAGCGGGCCCTCCTACAATGAGCAGTTCTTC,CASSIPSGPSYNEQFF
TRBJ1-4,.,.,TRBV27,TGTGCCAGCAGTTCTGGGATTTTAGCTAATGAAAAACTGTTTTTT,CASSSGILANEKLFF
TRBJ1-4,.,TRBD1,TRBV5-1,TGCGCCAGCAGCTTGGCCCCCACGGGACAGGGGAGGACTAATGAAAAACTGTTTTTT,CASSLAPTGQGRTNEKLFF
TRBJ2-1,.,TRBD2,TRBV7-2,TGTGCCAGCAGCTCCGGAGGGGCGGGAGGCAATGAGCAGTTCTTC,CASSSGGAGGNEQFF
TRBJ2-5,.,.,TRBV28,TGTGCCAGCAGTTCCCCTAGAGAGACCCAGTACTTC,CASSSPRETQYF
TRBJ2-1,.,.,TRBV9,TGTGCCAGCAGCGTAGCCCGCGCGGGGGAGCAGTTCTTC,CASSVARAGEQFF
TRBJ2-3,.,TRBD2,TRBV9,TGTGCCAGCAGCGTAGGGACCCCTCGGACTAGCGGGACGCCGAGCACAGATACGCAGTATTTT,CASSVGTPRTSGTPSTDTQYF
TRBJ2-6,.,TRBD1,TRBV29-1,TGCAGCGCGGGACAGCCTGACTCTGGGGCCAACGTCCTGACTTTC,CSAGQPDSGANVLTF
TRBJ1-1,.,TRBD1,TRBV5-6,TGTGCCAGCAGTAGCAGGGGGCGGTTCACTGAAGCTTTCTTT,CASSSRGRFTEAFF
TRBJ2-1,.,TRBD2,TRBV2,TGTGCCAGCCCCCCTGGGCGGGAGGACACGGGTGAGCAGTTCTTC,CASPPGREDTGEQFF
TRBJ2-1,.,.,TRBV27,TGTGCCAGCAGTCCGGACAGTTACAATGAGCAGTTCTTC,CASSPDSYNEQFF
TRBJ2-3,once,.,TRBV23-1,TGCGCCAGCAGTCAATATCCTCTCGGTTTCGTAGCAGATACGCAGTATTTT,CASSQYPLGFVADTQYF
TRBJ2-7,.,TRBD1,TRBV27,TGTGCCAGCAGTTTGACAGGGGGAGCCTACGAGCAGTACTTC,CASSLTGGAYEQYF
TRBJ2-7,.,.,TRBV29-1,TGCAGCGTTGGAAACACCTACTACGAGCAGTACTTC,CSVGNTYYEQYF
TRBJ1-1,few,TRBD1,TRBV5-1,TGCGCCAGCAGCTTTCAGGGGGCGAACACTGAAGCTTTCTTT,CASSFQGANTEAFF
TRBJ2-7,.,.,TRBV9,TGTGCCAGCAGCGTTTCAATAGGGACGGGTTACGAGCAGTACTTC,CASSVSIGTGYEQYF
TRBJ2-1,.,TRBD2,TRBV5-1,TGCGCCAGCAGCTGGACCCCTCCGGGAGGGGTTGGAAATGAGCAGTTCTTC,CASSWTPPGGVGNEQFF
TRBJ1-5,.,.,TRBV19,TGTGCCAGTACTCAGGCGGTTTGGAATCAGCCCCAGCATTTT,CASTQAVWNQPQHF
TRBJ1-4,.,.,TRBV20-1,TGCAGTGCTTGGGCCCGGGGGAAACTGTTTTTT,CSAWARGKLFF
TRBJ1-3,.,.,TRBV5-8,TGTGCCAGCAGCACTGGGACGGTGAGCTCTGGAAACACCATATATTTT,CASSTGTVSSGNTIYF
TRBJ2-5,.,.,TRBV4-1,TGCGCCAGCAGCCAAGAACTGACAGGACTAATAGAGACCCAGTACTTC,CASSQELTGLIETQYF
TRBJ2-1,.,.,TRBV6-6,TGTGCCAGCAGGGACCAAGACAATGAGCAGTTCTTC,CASRDQDNEQFF
TRBJ2-2,few,.,TRBV30,TGTGCCTGCGGACCCGGTAGCGGAAGCACCGGGGAGCTGTTTTTT,CACGPGSGSTGELFF
TRBJ2-3,.,TRBD1,TRBV4-2,TGTGCCAGCAGCCAAAGGACAGGTTCTGTAGACTCTTCAGATACGCAGTATTTT,CASSQRTGSVDSSDTQYF
TRBJ2-2,once,.,TRBV14,TGTGCCAGCAGCCGGGGGCTTGACACCGGGGAGCTGTTTTTT,CASSRGLDTGELFF
TRBJ2-1,.,.,TRBV11-2,TGTGCCAGCAGCTGGTTGAGAAAGTACAATGAGCAGTTCTTC,CASSWLRKYNEQFF
TRBJ2-7,.,TRBD1,TRBV30,TGTGCCTGGAGTGTAGCAGGGGGTGCCTACGAGCAGTACTTC,CAWSVAGGAYEQYF
TRBJ1-1,.,.,TRBV25-1,TGTGCCAGCAGGGGGAACACTGAAGCTTTCTTT,CASRGNTEAFF
TRBJ1-2,.,.,TRBV6-1,TGTGCCAGCAGTGCATACAGGTCCGGGGGCTATGGCTACACCTTC,CASSAYRSGGYGYTF
TRBJ1-2,once,TRBD1,TRBV6-1,TGTGCCAGCAGTGGGGACAGGGGGAACTATGGCTACACCTTC,CASSGDRGNYGYTF
TRBJ2-1,.,.,TRBV28,TGTGCCAGCATAGGGTGGGGCGCAGGGAATGAGCAGTTCTTC,CASIGWGAGNEQFF
TRBJ1-2,.,.,TRBV9,TGTGCCAGCAGCGTAGGAATTTGGTATGGCTACACCTTC,CASSVGIWYGYTF
TRBJ1-1,medium-sized,.,TRBV30,TGTGCCTGGACGGGGGGTAACACTGAAGCTTTCTTT,CAWTGGNTEAFF
TRBJ1-5,.,.,TRBV7-3,TGTGCCAGCAGCGGCGAAAATCAGCCCCAGCATTTT,CASSGENQPQHF
TRBJ2-4,.,TRBD2,TRBV7-2,TGTGCCAGCAGCTTAGCCCCTAGCGGACCTTCGGGAGCCAAAAACATTCAGTACTTC,CASSLAPSGPSGAKNIQYF
TRBJ1-5,.,.,TRBV27,TGTGCCAGCCATCCTGGGTGGGGACACCCCGAGGGTAATCAGCCCCAGCATTTT,CASHPGWGHPEGNQPQHF
TRBJ2-7,.,.,TRBV21-1,TGTGCCAGCAGCCCCCGTCGGGGGGGGTTAGGCGAACTAAACGAGCAGTACTTC,CASSPRRGGLGELNEQYF
TRBJ2-7,.,TRBD2,TRBV7-9,TGTGCCAGCAGCTCGGGACTAGCGTTTGACGAGCAGTACTTC,CASSSGLAFDEQYF
TRBJ2-7,.,.,TRBV20-1,TGCAGTGCCCGACAGGAATACGAGCAGTACTTC,CSARQEYEQYF
TRBJ2-1,.,TRBD2,TRBV2,TGTGCCAGCAACCCGGGACTAGGAAGCTACAATGAGCAGTTCTTC,CASNPGLGSYNEQFF
TRBJ2-7,.,.,TRBV28,TGTGCCAGCAGTTTATTCGAGGGGCCCGGCGAGCAGTACTTC,CASSLFEGPGEQYF
TRBJ2-1,.,.,TRBV7-9,TGTGCCAGCAGGCCAGACCACAATGAGCAGTTCTTC,CASRPDHNEQFF
TRBJ1-1,.,TRBD1,TRBV9,TGTGCCAGCAGCGCCTGGGACAGGGGGTTCACTGAAGCTTTCTTT,CASSAWDRGFTEAFF
TRBJ1-1,.,.,TRBV28,TGTGCCAGCAGTTTGGGGGGGTTCACTGAAGCTTTCTTT,CASSLGGFTEAFF
TRBJ1-1,.,.,TRBV28,TGTGCCAGCAGGCCCCCCACGGTGTCAGGGGAAGCTTTCTTT,CASRPPTVSGEAFF